Here is one TCR beta chain with its context. Clones were read by immunoSEQ multiplex PCR, and TCRdb kept only the in-frame ones, dropping some. In the table there are under 300,000 clones, more than 70% of which are singletons. This entry comes from a study of blood T cell repertoires in COVID-19. Germline loops: CDR1 SNHLY, CDR2 FYNNEI. The CDR3 is made up of 13 amino acids. V was cut by 7 bases and J by 6 bases, with 13 bases left in between. The chain combines TRBV2 with TRBJ2-1; a weak D match, TRBD1 (6 bases). This clonotype was obtained from an elderly man with acute or convalescent COVID-19. The specimen was peripheral blood. CDR3 protein: CASMQGPRNEQFF. The CDR3 bases are TGTGCCAGCATGCAGGGGCCACGCAATGAGCAGTTCTTC.